The clone carrying this T cell receptor (beta chain) came up once. What it recognizes is unknown. One end of the junction varies from germline; a read error may be responsible. This sample is part of a study of T cells in Graves' hyperthyroidism and ophthalmopathy. Researchers took RNA transcripts and amplified the TCR beta CDR3 regions from them. The study used the HTBI primer set for a first-round RT-PCR of the TCR CDR3. TCRdb re-called the multiplex PCR reads with MiXCR, one entry per CDR3 protein. The sample includes about 300,000 distinct CDR3 sequences, roughly 18% of them seen just once. Ophthalmopathy patients showed a Clinical Activity Score of at least 3, NOSPECS grade of at least 4 and duration under 3 months. Diagnostic decisions used clinical symptoms, serum thyroxine and TRAb, thyroid ultrasound and orbital computed tomography. The CDR3 consists of 17 residues. Germline V lookup: CDR1 MNHEY, CDR2 SVGAGI.

Study-level findings and limits: The majority of expanded thyroid clonotypes above 0.001 also appeared in blood.

The rearrangement uses TRBV6-5 and TRBJ2-1; TRBD2 agrees at 12 bases. This sequence was found in a man aged 50-60 years with Graves' ophthalmopathy. Sequencing used blood. The CDR3 region is CASSYRSLAGGPNGQFF. The CDR3 DNA sequence: TGTGCCAGCAGTTACCGATCTCTAGCGGGAGGGCCAAATGGGCAGTTCTTC.